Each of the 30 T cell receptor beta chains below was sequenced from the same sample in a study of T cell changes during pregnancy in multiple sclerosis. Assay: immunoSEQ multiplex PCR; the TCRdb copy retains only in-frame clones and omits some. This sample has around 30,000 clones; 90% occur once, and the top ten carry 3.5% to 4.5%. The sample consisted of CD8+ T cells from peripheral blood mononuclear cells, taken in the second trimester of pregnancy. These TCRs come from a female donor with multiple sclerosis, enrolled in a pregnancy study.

CDR3 sequence: CASRTFFRGTENYGYTF. The CDR3 DNA follows: TGTGCCAGCAGGACTTTCTTCCGGGGGACAGAGAACTATGGCTACACCTTC. The V and J genes are TRBV5-4 and TRBJ1-2, with 7 positions matching TRBD1. Germline values: CDR1 SGHNT, CDR2 YYREEE (reference sequence). The trim removed 5 bases at V and 2 bases at J, leaving 15 bases unmatched. The CDR3 is 17 residues long.

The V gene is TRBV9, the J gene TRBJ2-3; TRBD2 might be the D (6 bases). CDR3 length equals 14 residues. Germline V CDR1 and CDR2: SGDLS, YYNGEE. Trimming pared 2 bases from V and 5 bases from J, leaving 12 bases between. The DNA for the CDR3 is TGTGCCAGCAGCGTGTCGGGAGCCCGAGATACGCAGTATTTT. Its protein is CASSVSGARDTQYF.

The CDR3 loop reads CASSSDGLAATGELFF. CDR3 sequence (DNA): TGTGCCAGCAGCTCCGACGGACTAGCGGCCACCGGGGAGCTGTTTTTT. The chain links TRBV13 to TRBJ2-2, with TRBD2 matching over 10 bases. The germline V gene encodes CDR1 PRHDT and CDR2 FYEKMQ (reference sequence). Trimming cost V 4 bases and J 4 bases; bases outside gene matches: 6. CDR3 length: 16 amino acids.

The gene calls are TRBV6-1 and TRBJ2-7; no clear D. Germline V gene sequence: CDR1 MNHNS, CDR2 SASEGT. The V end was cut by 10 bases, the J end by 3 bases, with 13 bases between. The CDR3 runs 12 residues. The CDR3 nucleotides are TGTGCCATCCTGCAGGCGCACTACGAGCAGTACTTC. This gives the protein CAILQAHYEQYF.

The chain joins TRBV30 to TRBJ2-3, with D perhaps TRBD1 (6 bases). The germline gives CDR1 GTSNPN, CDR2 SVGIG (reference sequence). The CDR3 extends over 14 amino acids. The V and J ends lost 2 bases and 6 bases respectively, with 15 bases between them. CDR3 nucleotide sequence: TGTGCCTGGAGTACAGGGACCTTCATGGATACGCAGTATTTT. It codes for CAWSTGTFMDTQYF.

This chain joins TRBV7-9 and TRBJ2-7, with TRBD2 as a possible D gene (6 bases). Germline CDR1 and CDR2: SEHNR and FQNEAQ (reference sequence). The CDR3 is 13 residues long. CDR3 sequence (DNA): TGTATCACCGAGCCTAGCGATCGTTACGAGCAGTACTTC. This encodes CITEPSDRYEQYF.

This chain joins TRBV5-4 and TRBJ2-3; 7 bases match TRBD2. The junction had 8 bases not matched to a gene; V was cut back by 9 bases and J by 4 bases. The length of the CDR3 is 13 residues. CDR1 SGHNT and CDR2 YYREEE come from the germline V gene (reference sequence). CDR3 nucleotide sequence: TGTGCCACTTTACAGCGGGAACCAGATACGCAGTATTTT. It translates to CATLQREPDTQYF. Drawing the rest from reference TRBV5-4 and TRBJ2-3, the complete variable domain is ETGVTQSPTHLIKTRGQQVTLRCSSQSGHNTVSWYQQALGQGPQFIFQYYREEENGRGNFPPRFSGLQFPNYSSELNVNALELDDSALYLCATLQREPDTQYFGPGTRLTVL.

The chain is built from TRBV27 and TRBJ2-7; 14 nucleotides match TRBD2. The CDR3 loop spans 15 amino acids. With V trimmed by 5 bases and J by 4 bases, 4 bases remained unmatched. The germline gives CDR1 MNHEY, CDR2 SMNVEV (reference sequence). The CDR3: CASSPGTSGRYEQYF. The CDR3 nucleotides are TGTGCCAGCAGTCCCGGGACTAGCGGGAGATACGAGCAGTACTTC.

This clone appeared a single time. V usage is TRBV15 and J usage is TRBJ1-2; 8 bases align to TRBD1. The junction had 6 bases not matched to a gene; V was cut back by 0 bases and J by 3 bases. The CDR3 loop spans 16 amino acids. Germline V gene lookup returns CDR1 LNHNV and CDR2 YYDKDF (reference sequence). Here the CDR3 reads CATSRDRATGDYGYTF. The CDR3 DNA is TGTGCCACCAGCAGAGATCGGGCGACAGGGGACTATGGCTACACCTTC.

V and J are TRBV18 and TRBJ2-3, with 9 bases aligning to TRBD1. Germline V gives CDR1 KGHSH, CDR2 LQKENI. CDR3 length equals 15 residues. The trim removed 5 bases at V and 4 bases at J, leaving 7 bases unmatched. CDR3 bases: TGTGCCAGCTCAACCGGGACAGGGTCGGCAGATACGCAGTATTTT. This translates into CASSTGTGSADTQYF. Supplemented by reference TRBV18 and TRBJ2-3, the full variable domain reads NAGVMQNPRHLVRRRGQEARLRCSPMKGHSHVYWYRQLPEEGLKFMVYLQKENIIDESGMPKERFSAEFPKEGPSILRIQQVVRGDSAAYFCASSTGTGSADTQYFGPGTRLTVL.

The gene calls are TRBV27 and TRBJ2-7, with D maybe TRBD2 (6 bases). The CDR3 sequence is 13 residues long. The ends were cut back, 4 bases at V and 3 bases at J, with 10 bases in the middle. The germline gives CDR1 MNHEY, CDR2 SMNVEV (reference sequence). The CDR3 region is CASSWRGYYEQYF. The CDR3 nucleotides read TGTGCCAGCAGTTGGCGGGGTTACTACGAGCAGTACTTC.

The CDR3 DNA reads TGCGCCAGCAGCCAAGGGTACTTAACTAGCGGAGGATTGACCGGGGAGCTGTTTTTT. Translation: CASSQGYLTSGGLTGELFF. The chain joins TRBV4-1 to TRBJ2-2, with 8 bases lining up with TRBD2. The CDR3 runs 19 residues. Germline V gene lookup returns CDR1 MGHRA and CDR2 YSYEKL. V lost 1 base to trimming and J lost 5 bases; unmatched junction nucleotides: 15.

CDR3 in amino acids: CASWAGAYEQYF. The CDR3 DNA reads as TGTGCCAGCTGGGCGGGAGCCTACGAGCAGTACTTC. The chain joins TRBV6-5 to TRBJ2-7; TRBD2 aligns across 7 bases. After removal of 8 bases from V and 2 bases from J, the junction contained 3 bases not matched to a gene. There are 12 residues in the CDR3. The germline CDR1 and CDR2 sequences are MNHEY and SVGAGI.

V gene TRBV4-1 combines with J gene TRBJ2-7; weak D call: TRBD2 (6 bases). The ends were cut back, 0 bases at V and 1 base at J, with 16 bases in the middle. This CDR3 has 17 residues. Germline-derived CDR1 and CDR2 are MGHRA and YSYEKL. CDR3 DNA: TGCGCCAGCAGCCAAGATGCGGAGGGGATGTTTTCCTACGAGCAGTACTTC. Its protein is CASSQDAEGMFSYEQYF.

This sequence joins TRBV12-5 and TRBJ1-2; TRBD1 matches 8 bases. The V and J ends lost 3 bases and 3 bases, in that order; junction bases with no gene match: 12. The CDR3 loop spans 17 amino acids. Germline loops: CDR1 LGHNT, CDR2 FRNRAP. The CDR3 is CASGFSTGGYPYYGYTF. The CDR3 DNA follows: TGTGCTAGTGGTTTTAGTACAGGGGGATACCCCTACTATGGCTACACCTTC.

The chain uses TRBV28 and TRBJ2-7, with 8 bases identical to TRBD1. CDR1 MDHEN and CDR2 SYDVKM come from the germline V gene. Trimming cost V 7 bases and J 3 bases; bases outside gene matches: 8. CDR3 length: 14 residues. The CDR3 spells CASTFPGQGYEQYF. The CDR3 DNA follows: TGTGCCAGCACCTTCCCAGGACAGGGCTACGAGCAGTACTTC.

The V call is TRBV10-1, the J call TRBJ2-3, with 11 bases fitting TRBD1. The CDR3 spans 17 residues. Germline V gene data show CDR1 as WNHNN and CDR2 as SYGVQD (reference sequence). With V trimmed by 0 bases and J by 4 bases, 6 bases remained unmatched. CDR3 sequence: CASSESQDRGLADTQYF. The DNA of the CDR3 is TGCGCCAGCAGTGAGTCCCAGGACAGGGGGCTGGCAGATACGCAGTATTTT.

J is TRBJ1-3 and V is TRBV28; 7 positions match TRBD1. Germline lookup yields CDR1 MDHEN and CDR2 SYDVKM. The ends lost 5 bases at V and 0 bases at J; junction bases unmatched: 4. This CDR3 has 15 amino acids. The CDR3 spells CASSVTGVSGNTIYF. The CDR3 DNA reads TGTGCCAGCAGTGTCACAGGGGTCTCTGGAAACACCATATATTTT.

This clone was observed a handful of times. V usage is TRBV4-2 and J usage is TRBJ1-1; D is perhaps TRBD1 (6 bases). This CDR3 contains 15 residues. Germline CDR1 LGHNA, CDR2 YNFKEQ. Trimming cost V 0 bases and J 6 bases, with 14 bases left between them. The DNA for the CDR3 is TGTGCCAGCAGCCAAGACAGCGGGGGCCCTCCTGAAGCTTTCTTT. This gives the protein CASSQDSGGPPEAFF.

CDR3 amino acids: CASSPPWGLAGYQETQYF. The CDR3 nucleotides are TGTGCCAGCAGCCCCCCCTGGGGACTAGCGGGATACCAAGAGACCCAGTACTTC. The V call is TRBV7-9, the J call TRBJ2-5, with 13 bases aligning to TRBD2. Germline values: CDR1 SEHNR, CDR2 FQNEAQ (reference sequence). V trimming: 5 bases; J trimming: 0 bases; junction bases outside the gene matches: 9. The CDR3 runs 18 residues.

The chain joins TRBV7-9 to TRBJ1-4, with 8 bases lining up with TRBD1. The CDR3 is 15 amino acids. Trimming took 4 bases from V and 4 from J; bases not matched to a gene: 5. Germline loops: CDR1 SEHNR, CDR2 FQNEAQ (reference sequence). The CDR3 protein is CASSSGQDDNEKLFF. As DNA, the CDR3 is TGTGCCAGCAGCTCGGGACAGGATGATAATGAAAAACTGTTTTTT. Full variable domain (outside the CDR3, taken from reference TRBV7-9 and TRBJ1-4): DTGVSQNPRHKITKRGQNVTFRCDPISEHNRLYWYRQTLGQGPEFLTYFQNEAQLEKSRLLSDRFSAERPKGSFSTLEIQRTEQGDSAMYLCASSSGQDDNEKLFFGSGTQLSVL.

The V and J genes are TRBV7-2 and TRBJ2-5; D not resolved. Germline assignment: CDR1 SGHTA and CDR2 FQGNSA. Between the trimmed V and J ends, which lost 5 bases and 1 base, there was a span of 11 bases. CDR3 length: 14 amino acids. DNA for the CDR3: TGTGCCAGCAGCCCCAGTAACCTCCAAGAGACCCAGTACTTC. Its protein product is CASSPSNLQETQYF.

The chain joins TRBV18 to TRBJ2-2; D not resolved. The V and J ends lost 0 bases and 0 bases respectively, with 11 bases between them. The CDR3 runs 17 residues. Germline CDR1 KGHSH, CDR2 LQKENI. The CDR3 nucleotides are TGTGCCAGCTCACCACCCTCGTCTAGAACGAACACCGGGGAGCTGTTTTTT. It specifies CASSPPSSRTNTGELFF.

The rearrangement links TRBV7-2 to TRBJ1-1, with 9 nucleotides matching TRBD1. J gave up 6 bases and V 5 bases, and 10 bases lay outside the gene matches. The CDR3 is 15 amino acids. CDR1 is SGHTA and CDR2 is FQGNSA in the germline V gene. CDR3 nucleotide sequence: TGTGCCAGCAGCCCCCCCACAGGGGGCGTTTCTGAAGCTTTCTTT. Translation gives CASSPPTGGVSEAFF.

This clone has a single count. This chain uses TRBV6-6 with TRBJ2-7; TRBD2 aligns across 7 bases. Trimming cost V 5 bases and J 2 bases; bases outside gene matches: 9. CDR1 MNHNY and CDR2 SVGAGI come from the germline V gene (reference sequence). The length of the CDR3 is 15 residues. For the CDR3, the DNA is TGTGCCAGCAGTAATGATTCGGGAGGCCCCTACGAGCAGTACTTC. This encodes CASSNDSGGPYEQYF.

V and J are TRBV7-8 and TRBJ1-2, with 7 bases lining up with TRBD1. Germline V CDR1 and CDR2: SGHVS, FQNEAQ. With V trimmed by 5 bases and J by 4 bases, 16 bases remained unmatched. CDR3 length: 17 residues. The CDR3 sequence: CASSRTPGQERTYGYTF. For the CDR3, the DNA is TGTGCCAGCAGCCGAACACCCGGACAGGAAAGAACCTATGGCTACACCTTC.

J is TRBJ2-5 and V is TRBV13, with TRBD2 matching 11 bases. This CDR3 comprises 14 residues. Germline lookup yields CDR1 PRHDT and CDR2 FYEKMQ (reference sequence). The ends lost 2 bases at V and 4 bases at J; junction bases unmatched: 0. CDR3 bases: TGTGCCAGCAGCTTAACTAGCGGGAGAGAGACCCAGTACTTC. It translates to CASSLTSGRETQYF.

The CDR3 nucleotides read TGTGCCAGCAGTTCGGGACAGGGGTACTACAATGAGCAGTTCTTC. Its protein is CASSSGQGYYNEQFF. The V gene is TRBV27, the J gene TRBJ2-1; 10 bases agree with TRBD1. The CDR3 runs to 15 residues. The germline V gene has CDR1 MNHEY and CDR2 SMNVEV (reference sequence). The trim removed 4 bases at V and 3 bases at J, leaving 3 bases unmatched.

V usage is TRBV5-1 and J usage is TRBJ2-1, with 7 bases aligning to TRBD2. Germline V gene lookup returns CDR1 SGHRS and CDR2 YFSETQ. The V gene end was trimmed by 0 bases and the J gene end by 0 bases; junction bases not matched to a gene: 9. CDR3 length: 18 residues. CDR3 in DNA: TGCGCCAGCAGCTTGGAAGGAGGGAGGGTTCTCTCCTACAATGAGCAGTTCTTC. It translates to CASSLEGGRVLSYNEQFF.

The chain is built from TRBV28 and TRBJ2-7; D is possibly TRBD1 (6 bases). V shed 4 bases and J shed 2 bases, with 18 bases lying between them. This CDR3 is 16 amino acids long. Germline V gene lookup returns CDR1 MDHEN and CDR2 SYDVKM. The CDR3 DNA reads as TGTGCCAGCAGTTCAAACCGGGACACAATCCCCTACGAGCAGTACTTC. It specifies CASSSNRDTIPYEQYF.